This is a list of T cell receptor beta chains from one sample in a study of CD8+CD57+ T cells in acquired aplastic anemia. TCRdb ran MiXCR on the reads and lists one entry per CDR3 protein. Of a few hundred thousand distinct CDR3 sequences listed, under 65% are singletons. Sequencing used sorted CD4+, CD8+, or CD8+CD57+ T cells (not recorded which) from PBMCs. These receptor sequences come from a human donor in good health. CDR3s include the opening cysteine and the closing phenylalanine or tryptophan. D genes are given only for firm matches. Not every row has a clone size; where given, it reads once, few, many or a size class.

D gene	J gene	V gene	clone size	CDR3 DNA	CDR3 protein
-	TRBJ2-5	TRBV20-1	-	TGCAGTGCAGTTCAGGGGGGAAAGACCCAGTACTTC	CSAVQGGKTQYF
-	TRBJ1-3	TRBV7-6	-	TGTGCCAGCAGCCAACAGGGTCGTGATGGAAACACCATATATTTT	CASSQQGRDGNTIYF
-	TRBJ1-1	TRBV7-6	many	TGTGCCAGCAGCTTAAGGGACTACACTGAAGCTTTCTTT	CASSLRDYTEAFF
TRBD1	TRBJ1-1	TRBV20-1	few	TGCAGTGCAGGACAGGGGACGGGCACTGAAGCTTTCTTT	CSAGQGTGTEAFF
-	TRBJ1-4	TRBV29-1	-	TGCAGCGTTGAAGAGTCCGAGGGGCGGAAACTGTTTTTT	CSVEESEGRKLFF
-	TRBJ2-1	TRBV5-8	many	TGTGCCAGCAGCTGGCGGGTGAGCTCCTACAATGAGCAGTTCTTC	CASSWRVSSYNEQFF
TRBD2	TRBJ2-7	TRBV20-1	-	TGCAGTGCTAGAAGAACCCAGCGGGACTCCTACGAGCAGTACTTC	CSARRTQRDSYEQYF
-	TRBJ1-5	TRBV12-3/TRBV12-4	-	TGTGCCAGCAGTACGCGAAATCAGCCCCAGCATTTT	CASSTRNQPQHF
TRBD1	TRBJ2-5	TRBV2	-	TGTGCCAGCAGTGGGGGGTACAGGGGGCTTATTCGAGAGACCCAGTACTTC	CASSGGYRGLIRETQYF
-	TRBJ2-7	TRBV9	many	TGTGCCAGCAGCGTAGACGCAGGGATCGAGCAGTACTTC	CASSVDAGIEQYF
-	TRBJ1-5	TRBV6-5	-	TGTGCCAGCGAAGACTCCCGGGCAGGGAATAGCAATCAGCCCCAGCATTTT	CASEDSRAGNSNQPQHF
-	TRBJ1-1	TRBV7-2	-	TGTGCCAGCAGCTCGTCGGGGACTCCCCTTGAAGCTTTCTTT	CASSSSGTPLEAFF
-	TRBJ2-1	TRBV7-9	-	TGTGCCAGCAGGTCCACAGCGAGCTCCTACAATGAGCAGTTCTTC	CASRSTASSYNEQFF
-	TRBJ1-1	TRBV19	-	TGTGCCACCAGATTAGGGACCACTGAAGCTTTCTTT	CATRLGTTEAFF
TRBD1	TRBJ2-5	TRBV7-9	-	TGTGCCAGCAGCACAATCCGGACAGGGGTCTCAGAGACCCAGTACTTC	CASSTIRTGVSETQYF
TRBD1	TRBJ2-3	TRBV19	many	TGTGCCAGTAGTCCCGGACAGGGGATGACAGATACGCAGTATTTT	CASSPGQGMTDTQYF
-	TRBJ2-7	TRBV7-9	-	TGTGCCAGCCAAAGGGGTGCCTTCGAGCAGTACTTC	CASQRGAFEQYF
TRBD1	TRBJ1-1	TRBV20-1	-	TGCAGTGCTAGAGATCCCAGGGGGGGCACTGAAGCTTTCTTT	CSARDPRGGTEAFF
-	TRBJ1-1	TRBV12-3/TRBV12-4	-	TGTGCCAGCACCTTCGACACTGAAGCTTTCTTT	CASTFDTEAFF
TRBD2	TRBJ2-3	TRBV7-9	-	TGTGCCAGCAGAGACGGACTAGCGGAACTCACAGATACGCAGTATTTT	CASRDGLAELTDTQYF
-	TRBJ2-3	TRBV24-1	-	TGTGCCACCAGTGATCCCATTAATACTAGCACAGATACGCAGTATTTT	CATSDPINTSTDTQYF